This T cell receptor (beta chain) was captured in a study of T cell changes during pregnancy in multiple sclerosis. Generated by immunoSEQ multiplex PCR, the TCRdb table keeps only in-frame clones and is missing some. The data contain about 41,000 clones, over 80% of them singletons. The CDR3 extends over 15 amino acids. Germline assignment: CDR1 SNHLY and CDR2 FYNNEI. V lost 4 bases and J lost 3; bases outside the gene matches: 5. The sample consisted of peripheral blood, taken in the first trimester of pregnancy. The receptor was isolated from a female donor in good health, enrolled as a control in a pregnancy study. The chain couples TRBV2 to TRBJ2-1; 8 positions agree with TRBD2. CDR3 coding DNA: TGTGCCAGCAGTGGTCGAGCGGGAGTCTACAATGAGCAGTTCTTC. This codes for CASSGRAGVYNEQFF.